This is a list of T cell receptor beta chains from one sample in a study of blood T cell repertoires in COVID-19. Here immunoSEQ multiplex PCR was the method, and the copy in TCRdb shows in-frame clones only, minus some. The sample holds 90,000 to 150,000 clones, 65% to 90% seen once. The sample comprised peripheral blood. These receptors were obtained from an elderly man with acute or convalescent COVID-19. CDR3s include the opening cysteine and the closing phenylalanine or tryptophan. Each record gives: clone size, J gene, D gene, V gene, CDR3 protein, CDR3 DNA. A D gene is named only where the DNA matches it firmly. Only part of the rows carry a size: once, few, many, or a class if the clone is expanded.

clone_size: .; j_call: TRBJ2-7; d_call: TRBD2; v_call: TRBV29-1; cdr3_aa: CSVERYSSGTSYEQYF; cdr3_nt: TGCAGCGTTGAGCGATACAGTAGCGGGACCTCCTACGAGCAGTACTTC
clone_size: .; j_call: TRBJ2-1; d_call: TRBD1; v_call: TRBV24-1; cdr3_aa: CATSDAPGTDSYNEQFF; cdr3_nt: TGTGCCACCAGTGATGCTCCCGGGACAGACTCCTACAATGAGCAGTTCTTC
clone_size: .; j_call: TRBJ2-5; d_call: .; v_call: TRBV6-1; cdr3_aa: CASSESAALAGGARETQYF; cdr3_nt: TGTGCCAGCAGTGAATCGGCCGCCCTGGCCGGCGGGGCCCGTGAGACCCAGTACTTC
clone_size: .; j_call: TRBJ1-2; d_call: TRBD1; v_call: TRBV5-4; cdr3_aa: CASSLGRGQGQFSYTF; cdr3_nt: TGTGCCAGCAGCTTGGGCAGGGGACAGGGTCAGTTCAGCTACACCTTC
clone_size: .; j_call: TRBJ1-5; d_call: .; v_call: TRBV19; cdr3_aa: CASSISMAGHQPQHF; cdr3_nt: TGTGCCAGTAGTATTTCGATGGCAGGCCATCAGCCCCAGCATTTT
clone_size: .; j_call: TRBJ2-6; d_call: .; v_call: TRBV12-5; cdr3_aa: CASGSALSGANVLTF; cdr3_nt: TGTGCTAGTGGTTCAGCACTATCTGGGGCCAACGTCCTGACTTTC
clone_size: .; j_call: TRBJ2-1; d_call: TRBD1; v_call: TRBV7-6; cdr3_aa: CASSLGIGTGVNEQFF; cdr3_nt: TGTGCCAGCAGCTTAGGCATCGGGACAGGGGTGAATGAGCAGTTCTTC
clone_size: .; j_call: TRBJ2-3; d_call: .; v_call: TRBV7-3; cdr3_aa: CASSLRTSTDTQYF; cdr3_nt: TGTGCCAGCAGCTTGCGGACTAGCACAGATACGCAGTATTTT
clone_size: .; j_call: TRBJ1-6; d_call: .; v_call: TRBV25-1; cdr3_aa: CASTVGTNNSPLHF; cdr3_nt: TGTGCCAGCACCGTCGGGACAAATAATTCACCCCTCCACTTT
clone_size: .; j_call: TRBJ1-2; d_call: .; v_call: TRBV24-1; cdr3_aa: CATSDFTGGYTF; cdr3_nt: TGTGCCACCAGTGATTTTACAGGTGGCTACACCTTC
clone_size: .; j_call: TRBJ1-2; d_call: TRBD1; v_call: TRBV27; cdr3_aa: CASSLSTGSIYGYTF; cdr3_nt: TGTGCCAGCAGTTTATCGACAGGGTCCATCTATGGCTACACCTTC
clone_size: .; j_call: TRBJ2-3; d_call: TRBD2; v_call: TRBV6-6; cdr3_aa: CASTSIAGVSDTQYF; cdr3_nt: TGTGCCAGCACTTCTATAGCGGGGGTTTCAGATACGCAGTATTTT
clone_size: .; j_call: TRBJ2-5; d_call: TRBD1; v_call: TRBV29-1; cdr3_aa: CSVVYRDRGRQTQYF; cdr3_nt: TGCAGCGTTGTTTACCGGGACAGGGGACGGCAGACCCAGTACTTC
clone_size: .; j_call: TRBJ2-6; d_call: .; v_call: TRBV6-5; cdr3_aa: CASSYGRAGANVLTF; cdr3_nt: TGTGCCAGCAGTTACGGCAGGGCTGGGGCCAACGTCCTGACTTTC
clone_size: once; j_call: TRBJ2-3; d_call: .; v_call: TRBV4-3; cdr3_aa: CASSRTPSEVTDTQYF; cdr3_nt: TGCGCCAGCAGCCGAACCCCGTCGGAGGTCACAGATACGCAGTATTTT
clone_size: .; j_call: TRBJ2-4; d_call: TRBD2; v_call: TRBV10-1; cdr3_aa: CASSPGGVAKNIQYF; cdr3_nt: TGCGCCAGCAGTCCCGGGGGGGTGGCCAAAAACATTCAGTACTTC
clone_size: .; j_call: TRBJ2-5; d_call: .; v_call: TRBV27; cdr3_aa: CASSLRGGRETQYF; cdr3_nt: TGTGCCAGCAGTTTAAGAGGTGGTCGGGAGACCCAGTACTTC
clone_size: once; j_call: TRBJ2-5; d_call: .; v_call: TRBV4-1; cdr3_aa: CASSQESRGRGETQYF; cdr3_nt: TGCGCCAGCAGCCAAGAGAGTAGGGGGCGGGGTGAGACCCAGTACTTC
clone_size: .; j_call: TRBJ1-1; d_call: .; v_call: TRBV4-1; cdr3_aa: CASSQTPGIWTEAFF; cdr3_nt: TGCGCCAGCAGCCAAACCCCAGGGATATGGACTGAAGCTTTCTTT
clone_size: once; j_call: TRBJ2-1; d_call: TRBD2; v_call: TRBV10-3; cdr3_aa: CAISDVAGGNNEQFF; cdr3_nt: TGTGCCATCAGTGACGTAGCGGGAGGAAACAATGAGCAGTTCTTC
clone_size: .; j_call: TRBJ2-7; d_call: .; v_call: TRBV12-3/TRBV12-4; cdr3_aa: CASSRSDYEQYF; cdr3_nt: TGTGCCAGCAGTCGCAGCGACTACGAGCAGTACTTC
clone_size: .; j_call: TRBJ1-5; d_call: TRBD1; v_call: TRBV2; cdr3_aa: CASRTTGRNQPQHF; cdr3_nt: TGTGCCAGCAGGACGACAGGGAGAAATCAGCCCCAGCATTTT
clone_size: .; j_call: TRBJ1-1; d_call: TRBD1; v_call: TRBV19; cdr3_aa: CASTETGWATEAFF; cdr3_nt: TGTGCCAGTACCGAGACAGGGTGGGCCACTGAAGCTTTCTTT
clone_size: .; j_call: TRBJ1-4; d_call: .; v_call: TRBV5-1; cdr3_aa: CASSWGQGGNEKLFF; cdr3_nt: TGCGCCAGCAGCTGGGGCCAGGGTGGTAATGAAAAACTGTTTTTT
clone_size: .; j_call: TRBJ1-5; d_call: TRBD1; v_call: TRBV5-6; cdr3_aa: CASSSGQGRQPQHF; cdr3_nt: TGTGCCAGCAGCTCGGGACAGGGAAGGCAGCCCCAGCATTTT
clone_size: .; j_call: TRBJ2-7; d_call: .; v_call: TRBV11-2; cdr3_aa: CASSLSQGGFYEQYF; cdr3_nt: TGTGCCAGCAGCTTATCACAGGGCGGTTTCTACGAGCAGTACTTC
clone_size: .; j_call: TRBJ2-2; d_call: TRBD2; v_call: TRBV7-2; cdr3_aa: CASSLSGRRTGELFF; cdr3_nt: TGTGCCAGCAGCCTTAGCGGGAGACGTACCGGGGAGCTGTTTTTT
clone_size: .; j_call: TRBJ2-2; d_call: .; v_call: TRBV10-1; cdr3_aa: CASSREDTGELFF; cdr3_nt: TGCGCCAGCAGCCGCGAGGACACCGGGGAGCTGTTTTTT
clone_size: .; j_call: TRBJ2-1; d_call: TRBD2; v_call: TRBV20-1; cdr3_aa: CSASDRGGYNEQFF; cdr3_nt: TGCAGTGCTAGTGACCGGGGGGGGTACAATGAGCAGTTCTTC
clone_size: .; j_call: TRBJ1-2; d_call: .; v_call: TRBV19; cdr3_aa: CASTPGVGANYGYTF; cdr3_nt: TGTGCCAGTACCCCGGGGGTCGGGGCTAACTATGGCTACACCTTC
clone_size: .; j_call: TRBJ1-4; d_call: TRBD1; v_call: TRBV7-2; cdr3_aa: CASSSGQGTTNEKLFF; cdr3_nt: TGTGCCAGCAGCTCCGGACAGGGTACAACTAATGAAAAACTGTTTTTT
clone_size: once; j_call: TRBJ2-2; d_call: .; v_call: TRBV20-1; cdr3_aa: CSASPGLNTGELFF; cdr3_nt: TGCAGTGCTAGTCCGGGACTGAACACCGGGGAGCTGTTTTTT
clone_size: .; j_call: TRBJ1-1; d_call: .; v_call: TRBV15; cdr3_aa: CATRGGPNTEAFF; cdr3_nt: TGTGCCACCAGGGGGGGGCCGAACACTGAAGCTTTCTTT
clone_size: many; j_call: TRBJ2-5; d_call: .; v_call: TRBV29-1; cdr3_aa: CSVEDPWTEGETQYF; cdr3_nt: TGCAGCGTTGAAGACCCTTGGACAGAGGGAGAGACCCAGTACTTC
clone_size: .; j_call: TRBJ1-5; d_call: .; v_call: TRBV24-1; cdr3_aa: CATSDSSDRYHSNQPQHF; cdr3_nt: TGTGCCACCAGTGATTCCTCCGACAGATACCATAGCAATCAGCCCCAGCATTTT
clone_size: .; j_call: TRBJ1-5; d_call: TRBD1; v_call: TRBV4-1; cdr3_aa: CASSQVQGAEQPQHF; cdr3_nt: TGCGCCAGCAGCCAAGTCCAGGGGGCTGAGCAGCCCCAGCATTTT
clone_size: once; j_call: TRBJ2-7; d_call: TRBD1; v_call: TRBV27; cdr3_aa: CASRRQGTPTEQYF; cdr3_nt: TGTGCCAGCAGAAGACAGGGGACTCCTACGGAGCAGTACTTC
clone_size: .; j_call: TRBJ1-4; d_call: TRBD1; v_call: TRBV7-9; cdr3_aa: CASSFDRGREKLFF; cdr3_nt: TGTGCCAGCAGCTTCGACAGGGGACGGGAAAAACTGTTTTTT
clone_size: .; j_call: TRBJ1-5; d_call: .; v_call: TRBV5-1; cdr3_aa: CASSLEGQGSQPQHF; cdr3_nt: TGCGCCAGCAGCTTGGAGGGGCAGGGGTCTCAGCCCCAGCATTTT
clone_size: .; j_call: TRBJ1-2; d_call: TRBD1; v_call: TRBV2; cdr3_aa: CASSPTGSNYGYTF; cdr3_nt: TGTGCCAGCAGTCCGACAGGGTCGAACTATGGCTACACCTTC
clone_size: .; j_call: TRBJ1-5; d_call: TRBD1; v_call: TRBV2; cdr3_aa: CASSEDGQGYQPQHF; cdr3_nt: TGTGCCAGCAGTGAAGATGGACAGGGTTATCAGCCCCAGCATTTT
clone_size: once; j_call: TRBJ1-4; d_call: TRBD1; v_call: TRBV27; cdr3_aa: CASRRTGRTNEKLFF; cdr3_nt: TGTGCCAGCAGGCGGACAGGGAGGACTAATGAAAAACTGTTTTTT